The subject of this entry is one T cell receptor beta chain. The donors were all Caucasian adults (living in Nashville, Tennessee). TCRdb's table, derived via immunoSEQ multiplex PCR, lists solely in-frame clones and lacks some. This table holds about 2.4 million clones, under 95% found once. This entry comes from a study of shared clonotypes between healthy human individuals. Looking at the study overall: Every donor yielded three CD4 naive, three CD4 memory, two CD8 naive and one CD8 memory plate.

This CDR3 is built from 14 residues. J lost 4 bases, V lost 3 bases, and 5 bases had no gene match. The germline V gene has CDR1 LNHNV and CDR2 YYDKDF (reference sequence). The receptor's source is a man aged 18 to 30 in good health. Some clones in this sample may be carry-over from other donors' samples. The sequencing sample was made of naive CD4+ T cells from PBMCs. Subset denoted: CD45RA+ positively selected. This chain connects TRBV15 to TRBJ1-1, with 7 bases fitting TRBD1. The CDR3 nucleotides read TGTGCCACCAGCAGGACAGGGTCGGGCACTGAAGCTTTCTTT. Translation gives CATSRTGSGTEAFF.